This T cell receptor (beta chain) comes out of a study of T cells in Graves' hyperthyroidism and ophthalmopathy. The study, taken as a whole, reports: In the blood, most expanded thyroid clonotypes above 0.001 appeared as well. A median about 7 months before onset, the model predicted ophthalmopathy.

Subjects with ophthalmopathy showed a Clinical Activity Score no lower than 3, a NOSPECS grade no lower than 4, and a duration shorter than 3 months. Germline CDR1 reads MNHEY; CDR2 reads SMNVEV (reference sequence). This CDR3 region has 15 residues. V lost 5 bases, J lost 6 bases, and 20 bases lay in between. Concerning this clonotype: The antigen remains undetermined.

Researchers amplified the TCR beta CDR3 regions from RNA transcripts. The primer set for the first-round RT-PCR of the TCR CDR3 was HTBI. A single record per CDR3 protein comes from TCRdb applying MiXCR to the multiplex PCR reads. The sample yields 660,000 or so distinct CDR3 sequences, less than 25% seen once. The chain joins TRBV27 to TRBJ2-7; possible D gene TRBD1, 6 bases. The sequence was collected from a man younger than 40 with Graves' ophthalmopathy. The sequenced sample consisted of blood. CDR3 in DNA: TGTGCCAGCAGTCCGTCGCCAGGGGTTGTCAGCGAGCAGTACTTC. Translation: CASSPSPGVVSEQYF.